This T cell receptor beta chain came from a study of CD8+ T cells in alopecia areata. Overall study findings and caveats: Lesional scalp, especially alopecia totalis/universalis, showed higher clonality than normal scalp.

This clone was detected only a few times. Its antigen is unidentified. With 6 bases clipped from V and 5 bases from J, the junction kept 6 bases outside the gene matches. The CDR3 length is 14 residues. Germline assignment: CDR1 MDHEN and CDR2 SYDVKM. Following extraction, RNA underwent reverse transcription to cDNA, which served as the sequencing template. TCRdb keeps only in-frame clones here, not all; method: immunoSEQ multiplex PCR. This table holds 150,000 or so clones, roughly 70% found once. Sequencing was performed on CD8+ T cells sorted from blood, taken at week 0. This receptor was identified in a human donor with alopecia areata. The V gene is TRBV28, the J gene TRBJ1-4; TRBD1 matches at 7 bases. The CDR3 sequence: CASSLTGVNEKLFF. The CDR3 nucleotides read TGTGCCAGCAGCCTCACAGGGGTCAATGAAAAACTGTTTTTT.